These 26 T cell receptor beta chains were all obtained from the same sample, sequenced in a study of low-dose radiotherapy and immunotherapy resistance in tumors. This sample's time point: after trial treatment. As for treatment: LDRT plus nivolumab, ipilimumab, low-dose cyclophosphamide and aspirin (RACIN trial). Primers targeting TRAV and TRBV primed first-strand cDNA, covering alpha and beta chains. TCR amplification ran 20 PCR cycles using constant-region and V-primer adapter primers. Each CDR3 protein gets one entry after TCRdb re-called the reads with MiXCR. The data hold roughly 95,000 distinct CDR3 sequences, with 20% to 25% observed a single time. Sequenced material: PBMCs, taken after low-dose radiotherapy plus immunotherapy. All receptors come from a female donor with ovarian cancer.

This clonotype was seen at least ten times. The V call is TRBV5-4, the J call TRBJ2-1, with TRBD1 matching 7 bases. The trim removed 4 bases at V and 5 bases at J, leaving 3 bases unmatched. Germline V gene data show CDR1 as SGHNT and CDR2 as YYREEE (reference sequence). The CDR3 is 13 residues long. The chain's CDR3 is CASSHDRDNEQFF. CDR3 DNA: TGTGCCAGCAGCCACGACAGGGACAATGAGCAGTTCTTC.

This clonotype was seen a handful of times. V is TRBV5-1 and J is TRBJ2-7; 9 positions agree with TRBD1. The V gene's germline CDR1 is SGHRS and CDR2 YFSETQ. The CDR3 extends over 14 amino acids. V dropped 0 bases and J dropped 6; count of bases not matched to a gene: 4. The CDR3 nucleotides are TGCGCCAGCAGCTTGGACAGGGGGCCGGGCGAGCAGTACTTC. Translated, it gives CASSLDRGPGEQYF.

This clonotype came up many times. CDR3 nucleotide sequence: TGCGCCAGCAGCCGGGACAGGGTTGGCTACACCTTC. It translates to CASSRDRVGYTF. The V call is TRBV10-2, the J call TRBJ1-2, with 9 positions matching TRBD1. Germline CDR1 is WSHSY and CDR2 is SAAADI. V gave up 6 bases and J gave up 7 bases; unmatched junction bases: 3. The CDR3 loop spans 12 amino acids.

This clonotype was detected many times. This chain uses TRBV19 with TRBJ2-7; maybe TRBD1 (6 bases). Trimming took off 5 bases at V and 0 bases at J, with 20 bases between the two ends. The CDR3 totals 17 residues. CDR1 and CDR2 (germline): LNHDA, SQIVND (reference sequence). The CDR3 DNA is TGTGCCAGTAGTGTGGCAACCGGGACATCATACTCCTACGAGCAGTACTTC. This codes for CASSVATGTSYSYEQYF.

Ten or more counts support this clonotype. The V call is TRBV5-1, the J call TRBJ2-5; D possibly corresponds to TRBD1 (5 bases). Germline V CDR1 and CDR2: SGHRS, YFSETQ. The CDR3 has 15 amino acids. Trimming pared 4 bases from V and 4 bases from J, leaving 17 bases between. This chain's CDR3 is CASSLGPTRAETQYF. For the CDR3, the DNA is TGCGCCAGCAGCCTCGGACCGACCAGGGCAGAGACCCAGTACTTC.

Many counts were recorded for this clonotype. V gene TRBV11-2 combines with J gene TRBJ2-2; either TRBD1 or TRBD2 may supply D (7 bases each). Trimming took off 4 bases at V and 5 bases at J, with 14 bases between the two ends. Germline CDR1 and CDR2: SGHAT and FQNNGV. The CDR3 spans 15 residues. CDR3 nucleotides: TGTGCCAGCAGCTCCCTCAGGGGGGGGACCGGGGAGCTGTTTTTT. This codes for CASSSLRGGTGELFF.

This clonotype was seen ten or more times. The V call is TRBV19, the J call TRBJ2-2; TRBD2 agrees at 8 bases. After removal of 7 bases from V and 7 bases from J, the junction contained 11 bases not matched to a gene. Germline V CDR1 and CDR2: LNHDA, SQIVND (reference sequence). The CDR3 has 15 amino acids. The CDR3 sequence is CASKDFSGVGGELFF. The DNA for the CDR3 is TGTGCCAGTAAAGACTTTAGCGGGGTCGGCGGGGAGCTGTTTTTT.

This clonotype has at least ten counts. The chain carries TRBV2 and TRBJ2-7, with TRBD2 matching 9 bases. Unmatched junction bases numbered 7, after V lost 4 bases and J lost 6 bases. Germline CDR1 and CDR2: SNHLY and FYNNEI. The CDR3 is made up of 14 amino acids. The CDR3 DNA follows: TGTGCCAGCAGTGTACTGCGGGAGGGGGGCGAGCAGTACTTC. Protein product: CASSVLREGGEQYF.

The sample holds many counts of this clonotype. The CDR3 is CASSAQTGGNDYGYTF. Written as DNA, the CDR3 is TGTGCCAGCAGCGCTCAGACAGGGGGCAATGACTATGGCTACACCTTC. The rearrangement links TRBV9 to TRBJ1-2, with 10 bases that match TRBD1. After removal of 3 bases from V and 3 bases from J, the junction contained 8 bases not matched to a gene. CDR1 is SGDLS, CDR2 YYNGEE, per germline. This CDR3 is built from 16 residues.

The table lists this clonotype with a few counts. J is TRBJ2-3 and V is TRBV7-3; TRBD2 is a possible D gene (5 bases). The ends were cut back, 6 bases at V and 3 bases at J, with 16 bases in the middle. The germline gives CDR1 SGHTA, CDR2 FQGTGA. This CDR3 comprises 15 residues. The CDR3 sequence: CASSLAGLATDTQYF. In nucleotides, the CDR3 is TGTGCCAGCAGTCTAGCAGGCCTGGCAACAGATACGCAGTATTTT.

The chain employs TRBV28 and TRBJ1-5; 9 nucleotides align to TRBD1. After removal of 3 bases from V and 6 bases from J, the junction contained 6 bases not matched to a gene. The CDR3 consists of 15 residues. Germline CDR1 reads MDHEN; CDR2 reads SYDVKM. CDR3 coding DNA: TGTGCCAGCAGTTTGCCGACAGGGGGAGGTCAGCCCCAGCATTTT. This codes for CASSLPTGGGQPQHF.

At least ten counts were recorded for this clonotype. The chain couples TRBV6-2 or TRBV6-3 to TRBJ1-5; maybe TRBD1 (6 bases). Looked up from germline, CDR1 is MNHEY and CDR2 is SVGEGT. The CDR3 sequence is 16 residues long. The V gene lost 0 bases and the J gene lost 2 bases, with 11 bases spanning the gap. The DNA for the CDR3 is TGTGCCAGCAGTTACTCGAGGGGGAGTCGCAATCAGCCCCAGCATTTT. Amino acids: CASSYSRGSRNQPQHF.

The chain links TRBV2 to TRBJ1-4; D gene ambiguous. The V and J ends lost 3 bases and 1 base respectively, with 6 bases between them. The CDR3 has 14 amino acids. Germline V gene lookup returns CDR1 SNHLY and CDR2 FYNNEI. CDR3 nucleotide sequence: TGTGCCAGCAGTGACCGGGGAACTAATGAAAAACTGTTTTTT. It yields the protein CASSDRGTNEKLFF.

This sequence joins TRBV28 and TRBJ2-4; 11 bases line up with TRBD2. Germline CDR1 MDHEN, CDR2 SYDVKM. There are 18 residues in the CDR3. The J segment lost 1 base and the V segment lost 6 bases, leaving 11 bases of the junction unmatched. CDR3 sequence (DNA): TGTGCCAGCAGCCATACTAGCGGGGGCCTCAGGGCCAAAAACATTCAGTACTTC. Translation: CASSHTSGGLRAKNIQYF.

At least ten counts were recorded for this clonotype. This chain connects TRBV4-2 to TRBJ2-2; 7 bases are a match to TRBD1. This CDR3 region has 15 residues. Germline V gene data show CDR1 as LGHNA and CDR2 as YNFKEQ. Trimming at V came to 4 bases and at J to 4 bases, leaving 6 bases not matched to a gene. CDR3 residues: CASSRSGGRTGELFF. As DNA, the CDR3 is TGTGCCAGCAGCCGATCAGGGGGTCGCACCGGGGAGCTGTTTTTT.

This clonotype was seen repeatedly, ten times or more. The chain uses TRBV7-2 and TRBJ2-1; D might be TRBD1 or TRBD2, each matching 6 bases. With 1 base removed from V and 5 bases from J, the gap between germline ends came to 12 bases. Germline lookup yields CDR1 SGHTA and CDR2 FQGNSA. The CDR3 spans 15 residues. CDR3 residues: CASSLEGGWNNEQFF. The CDR3 bases are TGTGCCAGCAGCTTAGAGGGGGGCTGGAACAATGAGCAGTTCTTC.

In this sample, this clonotype turned up many times. The chain combines TRBV19 with TRBJ2-1, with a tentative D call TRBD1 (6 bases). The CDR3 contains 13 residues. V was cut by 1 base and J by 7 bases, with 8 bases left in between. Germline V gene sequence: CDR1 LNHDA, CDR2 SQIVND (reference sequence). The CDR3 reads CASSIARGNEQFF. Here the CDR3 DNA reads TGTGCCAGTAGTATAGCGAGGGGGAATGAGCAGTTCTTC.

This clonotype appeared many times. The chain recombines TRBV20-1 with TRBJ2-3, with TRBD1 matching over 9 bases. CDR3 length: 14 amino acids. Trimming cost V 5 bases and J 2 bases; bases outside gene matches: 5. The germline gives CDR1 DFQATT, CDR2 SNEGSKA (reference sequence). CDR3 protein: CSAGGQGTTDTQYF. CDR3 in DNA: TGCAGTGCTGGGGGACAGGGTACCACAGATACGCAGTATTTT.

This chain links TRBV5-1 with TRBJ2-1; the D gene is possibly TRBD1 (7 bases). Germline CDR1 and CDR2: SGHRS and YFSETQ. This CDR3 has 16 amino acids. Trimming left V 5 bases short and J 5 bases short, with 20 bases between. CDR3 amino acids: CASSLVGGTENNEQFF. DNA for the CDR3: TGCGCCAGCAGTCTGGTTGGGGGGACAGAGAACAATGAGCAGTTCTTC.

This clonotype was recorded many times. V is TRBV5-1 and J is TRBJ1-2; 10 bases match TRBD1. The junction had 3 bases not matched to a gene; V was cut back by 0 bases and J by 7 bases. CDR1 is SGHRS, CDR2 YFSETQ, per germline. CDR3 size: 14 residues. CDR3 loop: CASSLGQGARGYTF. For the CDR3, the DNA is TGCGCCAGCAGCTTGGGACAGGGGGCCCGTGGCTACACCTTC. Filled out from reference TRBV5-1 and TRBJ1-2, the complete variable domain reads KAGVTQTPRYLIKTRGQQVTLSCSPISGHRSVSWYQQTPGQGLQFLFEYFSETQRNKGNFPGRFSGRQFSNSRSEMNVSTLELGDSALYLCASSLGQGARGYTFGSGTRLTVV.

This clonotype was found many times. The chain couples TRBV6-2 or TRBV6-3 to TRBJ1-1; D call uncertain. The CDR3 contains 11 residues. Germline V gene data show CDR1 as MNHEY and CDR2 as SVGEGT. Trimming pared 7 bases from V and 7 bases from J, leaving 10 bases between. The CDR3 DNA reads as TGTGCCAGCACCAGAAAAAGTGAAGCTTTCTTT. Residues: CASTRKSEAFF.

Many counts were recorded for this clonotype. This chain uses TRBV30 with TRBJ1-3; TRBD1 aligns across 8 bases. Trimming at V came to 4 bases and at J to 4 bases, leaving 6 bases not matched to a gene. The CDR3 loop spans 14 amino acids. Germline lookup yields CDR1 GTSNPN and CDR2 SVGIG (reference sequence). The CDR3 bases are TGTGCCTGGACCCTTGGACAGGGCGGAAACACCATATATTTT. Translating gives CAWTLGQGGNTIYF. Filled out from reference TRBV30 and TRBJ1-3, the complete variable domain reads SQTIHQWPATLVQPVGSPLSLECTVEGTSNPNLYWYRQAAGRGLQLLFYSVGIGQISSEVPQNLSASRPQDRQFILSSKKLLLSDSGFYLCAWTLGQGGNTIYFGEGSWLTVV.

This clonotype was recorded many times. This sequence joins TRBV5-1 and TRBJ2-5, with TRBD1 matching 7 bases. The CDR3 length is 14 residues. CDR1 and CDR2 (germline): SGHRS, YFSETQ. The trim removed 4 bases at V and 2 bases at J, leaving 5 bases unmatched. The CDR3 DNA sequence: TGCGCCAGCAGCGTGGGGGACAGTCAAGAGACCCAGTACTTC. It yields the protein CASSVGDSQETQYF.

The sample holds a few counts of this clonotype. V is TRBV19 and J is TRBJ2-7; D is ambiguous. The germline gives CDR1 LNHDA, CDR2 SQIVND (reference sequence). There are 11 residues in the CDR3. V lost 11 bases and J lost 3, with 11 bases in between. The CDR3 protein is CACQLGYEQYF. Here the CDR3 DNA reads TGTGCCTGTCAATTGGGCTACGAGCAGTACTTC. Full variable domain (missing parts from reference TRBV19 and TRBJ2-7): DGGITQSPKYLFRKEGQNVTLSCEQNLNHDAMYWYRQDPGQGLRLIYYSQIVNDFQKGDIAEGYSVSREKKESFPLTVTSAQKNPTAFYLCACQLGYEQYFGPGTRLTVT.

This clonotype showed up many times. This sequence joins TRBV12-3 or TRBV12-4 and TRBJ1-5; perhaps TRBD1 as D (5 bases). The length of the CDR3 is 14 residues. V lost 3 bases, J lost 6 bases, and 12 bases lay in between. CDR3 in amino acids: CASSLAGQGQPQHF. The CDR3 DNA sequence: TGTGCCAGCAGTTTGGCGGGGCAGGGTCAGCCCCAGCATTTT.

At least ten counts were recorded for this clonotype. CDR3 DNA sequence: TGTGCCAGCAGCCTGGACAGGTTGAGGGAGACCCAGTACTTC. It yields the protein CASSLDRLRETQYF. This chain connects TRBV7-7 to TRBJ2-5; 7 bases are shared with TRBD1. The CDR3 runs 14 residues. The trim removed 5 bases at V and 5 bases at J, leaving 8 bases unmatched. The V gene's germline CDR1 is SSHAT and CDR2 FNYEAQ (reference sequence). The full variable domain, completed using reference TRBV7-7 and TRBJ2-5, is GAGVSQSPRYKVTKRGQDVTLRCDPISSHATLYWYQQALGQGPEFLTYFNYEAQPDKSGLPSDRFSAERPEGSISTLTIQRTEQRDSAMYRCASSLDRLRETQYFGPGTRLLVL.